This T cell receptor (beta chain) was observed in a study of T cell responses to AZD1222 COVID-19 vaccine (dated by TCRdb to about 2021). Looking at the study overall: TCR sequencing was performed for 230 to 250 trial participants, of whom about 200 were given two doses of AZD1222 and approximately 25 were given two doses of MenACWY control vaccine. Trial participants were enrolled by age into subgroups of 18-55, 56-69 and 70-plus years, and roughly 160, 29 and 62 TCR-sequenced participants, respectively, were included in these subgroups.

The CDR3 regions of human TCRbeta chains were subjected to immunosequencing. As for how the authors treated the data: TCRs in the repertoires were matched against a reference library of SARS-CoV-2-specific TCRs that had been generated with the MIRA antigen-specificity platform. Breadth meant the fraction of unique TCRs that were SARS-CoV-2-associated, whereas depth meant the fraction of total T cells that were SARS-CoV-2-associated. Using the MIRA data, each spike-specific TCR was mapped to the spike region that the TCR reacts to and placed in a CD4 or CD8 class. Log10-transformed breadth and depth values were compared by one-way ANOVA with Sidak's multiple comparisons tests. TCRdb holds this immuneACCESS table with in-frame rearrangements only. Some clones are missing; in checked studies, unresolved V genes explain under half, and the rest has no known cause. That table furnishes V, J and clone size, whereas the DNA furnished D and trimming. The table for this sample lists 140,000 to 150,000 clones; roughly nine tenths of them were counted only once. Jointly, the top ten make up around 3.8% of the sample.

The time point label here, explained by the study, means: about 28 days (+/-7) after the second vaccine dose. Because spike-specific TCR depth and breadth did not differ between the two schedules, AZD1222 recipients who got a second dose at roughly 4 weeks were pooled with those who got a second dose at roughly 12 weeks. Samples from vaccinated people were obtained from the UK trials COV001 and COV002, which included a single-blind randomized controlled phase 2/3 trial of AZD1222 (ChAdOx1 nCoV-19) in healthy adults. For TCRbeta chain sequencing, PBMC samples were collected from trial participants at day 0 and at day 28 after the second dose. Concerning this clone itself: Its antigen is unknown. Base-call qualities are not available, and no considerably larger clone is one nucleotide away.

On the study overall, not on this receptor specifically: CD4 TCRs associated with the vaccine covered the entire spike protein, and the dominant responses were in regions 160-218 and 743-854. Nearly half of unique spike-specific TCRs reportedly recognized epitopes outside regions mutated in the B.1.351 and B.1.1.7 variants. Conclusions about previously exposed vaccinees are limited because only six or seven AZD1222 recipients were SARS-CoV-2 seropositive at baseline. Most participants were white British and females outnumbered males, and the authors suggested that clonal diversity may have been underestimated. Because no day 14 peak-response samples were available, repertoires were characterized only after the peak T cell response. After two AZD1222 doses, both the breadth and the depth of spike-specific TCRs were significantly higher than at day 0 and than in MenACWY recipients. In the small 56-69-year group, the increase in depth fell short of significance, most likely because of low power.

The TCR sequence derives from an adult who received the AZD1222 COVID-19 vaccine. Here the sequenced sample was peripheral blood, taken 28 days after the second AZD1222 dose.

The nucleotide sequence is TGTGCCAGCAGCCAAGGGACAGGGGACACCATATATTTT. It is translated as CASSQGTGDTIYF. The sequence links TRBV11-3 to TRBJ1-3, and 10 junction bases match TRBD1. CDR1 and CDR2 (SGHNT, YENEEA) derive from the germline V gene. The CDR3 sequence holds 13 residues, the cysteine and phenylalanine included. Just the 39-base CDR3 DNA is kept, in frame starting at base 1. Ends trimmed: V by 5 bases, J by 8 bases; bases unmatched to a gene: 3.